This record concerns one TCR beta chain sequence. The data were obtained in a study of memory CD4+ T cells and cytomegalovirus serostatus. The CDR3 runs to 16 residues. Between the trimmed V and J ends, which lost 2 bases and 4 bases, there was a span of 17 bases. Per germline, CDR1 SEHNR and CDR2 FQNEAQ (reference sequence). Single viable CD3+CD4+CD8-CD45RO+ cells were sorted as the memory CD4+ T cells. Some clones are missing from TCRdb's copy, which holds only in-frame ones; the method was immunoSEQ multiplex PCR. The sample shows 85,000 to 100,000 clones, 75% to 85% of them seen only once. The sequence was obtained from an adult in good health and CMV-seropositive. The rearrangement links TRBV7-9 to TRBJ1-1, with D perhaps matching TRBD1 (5 bases). The sample consisted of memory CD4+ T cells from blood. The CDR3 DNA reads as TGTGCCAGCAGCTTATACCAGGGCCTAGTAGGCACTGAAGCTTTCTTT. It yields the protein CASSLYQGLVGTEAFF.